The entry below describes one T cell receptor beta chain. Its antigen is still unknown. Clones were read by immunoSEQ multiplex PCR, and TCRdb kept only the in-frame ones, dropping some. This repertoire shows tens of thousands of clones, about 90% found once; its top ten account for 6.9%. The data originate from a study of T cell responses to AZD1222 COVID-19 vaccine. General study results and limits: It was only after the peak T cell response that any repertoires were sampled. Spike-specific TCR breadth rose after two AZD1222 doses, and depth rose as well.

The CDR3 length is 12 residues. Trimming shortened V by 2 bases and J by 3 bases, and 4 bases separated the two germline ends. Germline V gene lookup returns CDR1 ENHRY and CDR2 SYGVKD. Sequencing was performed on peripheral blood, taken 28 days after the second AZD1222 dose. The TCR sequence derives from an adult who received the AZD1222 COVID-19 vaccine. The J gene is TRBJ1-1, the V gene TRBV10-3; D unresolved. CDR3 sequence (DNA): TGTGCCATCAGTGAGACGTACACTGAAGCTTTCTTT. Translation gives CAISETYTEAFF.